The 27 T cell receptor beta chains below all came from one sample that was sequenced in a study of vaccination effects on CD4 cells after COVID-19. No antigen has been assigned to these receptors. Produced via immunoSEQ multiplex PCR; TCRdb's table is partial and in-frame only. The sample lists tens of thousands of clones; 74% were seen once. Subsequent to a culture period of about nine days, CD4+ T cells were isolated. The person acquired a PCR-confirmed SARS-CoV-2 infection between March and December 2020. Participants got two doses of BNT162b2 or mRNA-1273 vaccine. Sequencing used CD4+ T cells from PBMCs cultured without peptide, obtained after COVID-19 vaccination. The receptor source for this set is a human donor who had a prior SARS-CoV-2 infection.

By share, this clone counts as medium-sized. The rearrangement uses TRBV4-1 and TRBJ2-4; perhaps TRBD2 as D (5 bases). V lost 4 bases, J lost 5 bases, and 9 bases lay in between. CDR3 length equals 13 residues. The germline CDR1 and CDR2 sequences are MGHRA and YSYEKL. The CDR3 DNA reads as TGCGCCAGCAGCCTTGCGAGGGAAAACATTCAGTACTTC. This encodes CASSLARENIQYF.

The CDR3 coding sequence is TGTGCCAGCAGCTTTAGGGGCGGGCGAGGCTACGAGCAGTACTTC. The encoded protein is CASSFRGGRGYEQYF. The chain is built from TRBV11-2 and TRBJ2-7; D may match TRBD1 or TRBD2 (5 bases each). The V end lost 3 bases, the J end lost 3 bases, and 15 bases lay between the germline ends. The CDR3 contains 15 residues. Germline V gives CDR1 SGHAT, CDR2 FQNNGV.

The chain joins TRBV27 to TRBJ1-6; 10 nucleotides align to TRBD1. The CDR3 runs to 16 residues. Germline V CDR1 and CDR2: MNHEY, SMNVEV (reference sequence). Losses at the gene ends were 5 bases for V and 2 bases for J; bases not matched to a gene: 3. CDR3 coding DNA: TGTGCCAGCAGTGGACAGGGGGGCCCCTATAATTCACCCCTCCACTTT. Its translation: CASSGQGGPYNSPLHF.

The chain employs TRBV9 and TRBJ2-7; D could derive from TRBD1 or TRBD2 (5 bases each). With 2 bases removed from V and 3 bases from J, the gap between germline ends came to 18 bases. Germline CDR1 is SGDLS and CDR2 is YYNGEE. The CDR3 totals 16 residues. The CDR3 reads CASSVSISAGSYEQYF. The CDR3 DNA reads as TGTGCCAGCAGCGTCTCAATCTCGGCAGGGAGCTACGAGCAGTACTTC.

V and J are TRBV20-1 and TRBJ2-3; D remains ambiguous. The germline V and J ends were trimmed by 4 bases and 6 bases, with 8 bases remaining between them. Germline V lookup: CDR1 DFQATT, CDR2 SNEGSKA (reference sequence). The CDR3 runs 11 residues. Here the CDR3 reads CSAIMADTQYF. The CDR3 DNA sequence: TGCAGTGCTATCATGGCCGATACGCAGTATTTT.

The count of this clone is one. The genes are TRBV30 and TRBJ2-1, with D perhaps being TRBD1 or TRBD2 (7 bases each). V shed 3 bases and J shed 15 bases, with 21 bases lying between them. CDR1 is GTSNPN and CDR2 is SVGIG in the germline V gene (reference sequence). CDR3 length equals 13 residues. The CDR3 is CAWSRGDSPRLFF. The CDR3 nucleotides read TGTGCCTGGAGCCGGGGGGACAGCCCGCGTCTGTTCTTC.

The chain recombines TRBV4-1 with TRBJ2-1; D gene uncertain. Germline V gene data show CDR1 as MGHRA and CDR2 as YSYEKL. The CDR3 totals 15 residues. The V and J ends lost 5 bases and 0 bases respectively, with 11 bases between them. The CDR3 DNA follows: TGCGCCAGCAGCGCCGTCACGAGCTCCTACAATGAGCAGTTCTTC. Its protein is CASSAVTSSYNEQFF.

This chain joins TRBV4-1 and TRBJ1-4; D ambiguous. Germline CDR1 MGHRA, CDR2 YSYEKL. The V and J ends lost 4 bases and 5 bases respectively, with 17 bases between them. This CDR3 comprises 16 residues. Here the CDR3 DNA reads TGCGCCAGCAGCCGAGCCGGGAACCTCATAAATGAAAAACTGTTTTTT. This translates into CASSRAGNLINEKLFF.

The CDR3 DNA follows: TGTGCCAGCAGCTTAGGACAGGGGCAGCCCCAGCATTTT. Encoded protein: CASSLGQGQPQHF. This chain links TRBV7-9 with TRBJ1-5, with 8 bases aligning to TRBD1. J was trimmed by 7 bases and V by 1 base; bases with no gene match: 0. The V gene's germline CDR1 is SEHNR and CDR2 FQNEAQ (reference sequence). The length of the CDR3 is 13 residues.

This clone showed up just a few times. The CDR3, as DNA: TGTGCCAGCAGTCAGGACGATGAAAAACTGTTTTTT. Protein sequence: CASSQDDEKLFF. The chain carries TRBV6-5 and TRBJ1-4; D is ambiguous. There are 12 residues in the CDR3. Trimming shortened V by 5 bases and J by 6 bases, and 7 bases separated the two germline ends. CDR1 MNHEY and CDR2 SVGAGI come from the germline V gene.

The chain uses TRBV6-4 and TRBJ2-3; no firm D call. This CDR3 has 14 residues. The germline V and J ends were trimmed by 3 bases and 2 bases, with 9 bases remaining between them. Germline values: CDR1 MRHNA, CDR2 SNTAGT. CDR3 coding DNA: TGTGCCAGCAGTGAAGCCGAGTACACAGATACGCAGTATTTT. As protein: CASSEAEYTDTQYF.

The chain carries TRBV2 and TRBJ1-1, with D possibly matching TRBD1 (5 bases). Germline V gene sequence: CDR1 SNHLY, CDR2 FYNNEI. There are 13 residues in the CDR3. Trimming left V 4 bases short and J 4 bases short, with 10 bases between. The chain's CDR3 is CASSVREGTEAFF. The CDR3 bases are TGTGCCAGCAGTGTCAGGGAGGGCACTGAAGCTTTCTTT. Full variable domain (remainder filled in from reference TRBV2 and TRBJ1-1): EPEVTQTPSHQVTQMGQEVILRCVPISNHLYFYWYRQILGQKVEFLVSFYNNEISEKSEIFDDQFSVERPDGSNFTLKIRSTKLEDSAMYFCASSVREGTEAFFGQGTRLTVV.

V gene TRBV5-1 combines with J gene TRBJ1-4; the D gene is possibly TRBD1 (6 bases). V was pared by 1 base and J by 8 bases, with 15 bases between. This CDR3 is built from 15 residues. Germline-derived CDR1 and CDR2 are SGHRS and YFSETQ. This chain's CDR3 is CASSLFRGAGEKLFF. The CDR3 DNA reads TGCGCCAGCAGCTTGTTTCGGGGGGCGGGGGAAAAACTGTTTTTT.

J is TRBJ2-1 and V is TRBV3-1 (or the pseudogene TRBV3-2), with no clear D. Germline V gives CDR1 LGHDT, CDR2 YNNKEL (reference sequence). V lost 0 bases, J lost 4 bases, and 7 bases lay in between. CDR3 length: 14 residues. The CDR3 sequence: CASSQEGPYNEQFF. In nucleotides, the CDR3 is TGTGCCAGCAGCCAAGAAGGGCCATACAATGAGCAGTTCTTC.

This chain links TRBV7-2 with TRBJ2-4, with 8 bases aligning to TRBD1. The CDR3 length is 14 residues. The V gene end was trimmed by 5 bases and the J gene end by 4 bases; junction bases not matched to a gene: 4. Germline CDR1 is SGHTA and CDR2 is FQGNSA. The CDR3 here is CASSETGVKNIQYF. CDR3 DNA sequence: TGTGCCAGCAGCGAGACAGGGGTAAAAAACATTCAGTACTTC.

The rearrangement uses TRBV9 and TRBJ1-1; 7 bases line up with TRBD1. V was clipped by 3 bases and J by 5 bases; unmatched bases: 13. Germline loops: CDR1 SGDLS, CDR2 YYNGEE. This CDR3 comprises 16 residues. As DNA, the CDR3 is TGTGCCAGCAGCGCCGTACAGGGGTCGCCATGGACTGAAGCTTTCTTT. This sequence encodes CASSAVQGSPWTEAFF.

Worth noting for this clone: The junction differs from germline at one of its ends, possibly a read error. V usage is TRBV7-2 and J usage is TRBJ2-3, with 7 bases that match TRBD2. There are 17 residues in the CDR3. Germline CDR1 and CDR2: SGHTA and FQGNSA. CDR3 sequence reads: CASSLAPSRGSFYTQYF. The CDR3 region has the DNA TGTGCCAGCAGCCTAGCACCCTCCCGCGGGAGTTTCTATACGCAGTATTTT.

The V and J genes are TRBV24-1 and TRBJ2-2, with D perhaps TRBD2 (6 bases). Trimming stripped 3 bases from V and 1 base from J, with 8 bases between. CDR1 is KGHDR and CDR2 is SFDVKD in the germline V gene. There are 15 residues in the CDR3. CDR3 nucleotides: TGTGCCACCAGTGATAATAGCGGGAACACCGGGGAGCTGTTTTTT. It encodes CATSDNSGNTGELFF.

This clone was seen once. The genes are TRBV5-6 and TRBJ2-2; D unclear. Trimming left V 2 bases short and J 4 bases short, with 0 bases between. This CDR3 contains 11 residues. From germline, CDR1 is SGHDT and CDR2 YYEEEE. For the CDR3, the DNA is TGTGCCAGCAGCTTCACCGGGGAGCTGTTTTTT. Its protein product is CASSFTGELFF. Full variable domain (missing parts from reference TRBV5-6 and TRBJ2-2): DAGVTQSPTHLIKTRGQQVTLRCSPKSGHDTVSWYQQALGQGPQFIFQYYEEEERQRGNFPDRFSGHQFPNYSSELNVNALLLGDSALYLCASSFTGELFFGEGSRLTVL.

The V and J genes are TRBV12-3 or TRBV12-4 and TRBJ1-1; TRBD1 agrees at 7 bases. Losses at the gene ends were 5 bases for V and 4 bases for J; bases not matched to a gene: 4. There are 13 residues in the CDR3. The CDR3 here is CASSLTGVTEAFF. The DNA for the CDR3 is TGTGCCAGCAGTCTAACAGGGGTCACTGAAGCTTTCTTT.

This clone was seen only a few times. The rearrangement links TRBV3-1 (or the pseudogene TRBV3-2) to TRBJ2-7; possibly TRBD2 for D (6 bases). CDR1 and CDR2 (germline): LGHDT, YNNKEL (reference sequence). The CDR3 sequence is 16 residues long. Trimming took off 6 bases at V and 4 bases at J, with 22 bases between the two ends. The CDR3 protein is CASRKSPFWGVYEQYF. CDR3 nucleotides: TGTGCCAGCAGAAAAAGTCCATTCTGGGGGGTTTACGAGCAGTACTTC.

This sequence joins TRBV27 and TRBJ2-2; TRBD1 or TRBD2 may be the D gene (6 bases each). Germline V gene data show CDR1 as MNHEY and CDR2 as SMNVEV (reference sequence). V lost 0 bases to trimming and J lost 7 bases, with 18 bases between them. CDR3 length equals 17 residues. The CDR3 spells CASSLSVRGRTIGELFF. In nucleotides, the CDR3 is TGTGCCAGCAGTTTATCGGTCCGGGGGCGCACAATCGGGGAGCTGTTTTTT.

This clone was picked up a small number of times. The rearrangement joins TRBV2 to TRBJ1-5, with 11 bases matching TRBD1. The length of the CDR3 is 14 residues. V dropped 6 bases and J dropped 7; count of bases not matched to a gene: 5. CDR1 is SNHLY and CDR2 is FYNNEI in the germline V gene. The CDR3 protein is CASRGQGAEQPQHF. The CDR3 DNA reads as TGTGCCAGCAGAGGACAGGGGGCAGAACAGCCCCAGCATTTT. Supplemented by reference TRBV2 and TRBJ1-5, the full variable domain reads EPEVTQTPSHQVTQMGQEVILRCVPISNHLYFYWYRQILGQKVEFLVSFYNNEISEKSEIFDDQFSVERPDGSNFTLKIRSTKLEDSAMYFCASRGQGAEQPQHFGDGTRLSIL.

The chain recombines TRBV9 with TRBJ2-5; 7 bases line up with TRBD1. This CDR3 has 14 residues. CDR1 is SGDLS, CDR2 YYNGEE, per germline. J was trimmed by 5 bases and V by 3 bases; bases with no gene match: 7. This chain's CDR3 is CASSDRQGRETQYF. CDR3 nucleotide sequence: TGTGCCAGCAGCGACCGACAGGGTCGGGAGACCCAGTACTTC.

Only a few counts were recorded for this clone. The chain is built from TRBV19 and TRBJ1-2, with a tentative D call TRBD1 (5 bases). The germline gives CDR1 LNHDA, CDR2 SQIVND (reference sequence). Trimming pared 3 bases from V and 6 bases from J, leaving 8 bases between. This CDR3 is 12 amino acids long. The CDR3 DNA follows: TGTGCCAGTAGTATGGCAGGGAATGGCTACACCTTC. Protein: CASSMAGNGYTF.

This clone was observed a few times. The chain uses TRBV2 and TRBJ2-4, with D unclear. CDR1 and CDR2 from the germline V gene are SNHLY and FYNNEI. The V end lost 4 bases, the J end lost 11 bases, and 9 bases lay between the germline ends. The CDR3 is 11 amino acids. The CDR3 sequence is CASSGSLVQYF. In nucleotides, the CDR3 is TGTGCCAGCAGTGGGTCTTTGGTTCAGTACTTC.

The CDR3 protein is CSVHGQGVVQGYTF. In DNA, the CDR3 is TGCAGCGTGCATGGACAGGGAGTGGTGCAAGGCTACACCTTC. This chain links TRBV29-1 with TRBJ1-2; 8 positions agree with TRBD1. The CDR3 has 14 amino acids. CDR1 is SQVTM, CDR2 ANQGSEA, per germline. Trimming removed 6 bases from V and 8 bases from J; junction bases left unmatched: 14. Filled out from reference TRBV29-1 and TRBJ1-2, the complete variable domain reads SAVISQKPSRDICQRGTSLTIQCQVDSQVTMMFWYRQQPGQSLTLIATANQGSEATYESGFVIDKFPISRPNLTFSTLTVSNMSPEDSSIYLCSVHGQGVVQGYTFGSGTRLTVV.